The 10 T cell receptor beta chains reported below all come from one sample, sequenced in a study of T cell responses to AZD1222 COVID-19 vaccine. The table came from immunoSEQ multiplex PCR; TCRdb's copy has only in-frame clones and leaves some out. The sample has about 100,000 clones; over 85% are singletons. Sequencing used peripheral blood, obtained on day 0 of MenACWY control vaccination. All receptors derive from an adult in good health.

The chain couples TRBV5-1 to TRBJ1-6; D remains unclear. The CDR3 is made up of 13 amino acids. Trimming removed 3 bases from V and 5 bases from J, with 6 bases in between. The germline V gene has CDR1 SGHRS and CDR2 YFSETQ. The CDR3 region has the DNA TGCGCCAGCAGCTCCGGGCATAATTCACCCCTCCACTTT. Its translation: CASSSGHNSPLHF.

This clone has more than one count but fewer than ten. The rearrangement joins TRBV20-1 to TRBJ2-7, with TRBD1 matching over 7 bases. The CDR3 extends over 11 amino acids. The ends lost 7 bases at V and 3 bases at J; junction bases unmatched: 3. Per germline, CDR1 DFQATT and CDR2 SNEGSKA (reference sequence). The CDR3 DNA sequence: TGCAGTGGGCAGGGGGACTACGAGCAGTACTTC. This gives the protein CSGQGDYEQYF.

The V and J genes are TRBV5-1 and TRBJ1-2, with D perhaps matching TRBD1 (5 bases). The CDR3 sequence is 14 residues long. Germline assignment: CDR1 SGHRS and CDR2 YFSETQ. V was shortened by 0 bases and J by 7 bases, with 13 bases between the two germline ends. The CDR3 bases are TGCGCCAGCAGCTTGGGTTCCAGGGAAGGTGGCTACACCTTC. This codes for CASSLGSREGGYTF.

As DNA, the CDR3 is TGTGCCAGCAGCGACGGGCGGGGCTCTGGGGCCAACGTCCTGACTTTC. This encodes CASSDGRGSGANVLTF. J is TRBJ2-6 and V is TRBV11-3, with D perhaps TRBD2 (6 bases). There are 16 residues in the CDR3. With 5 bases removed from V and 0 bases from J, the gap between germline ends came to 11 bases. Looked up from germline, CDR1 is SGHNT and CDR2 is YENEEA. Full variable domain (missing parts from reference TRBV11-3 and TRBJ2-6): EAGVVQSPRYKIIEKKQPVAFWCNPISGHNTLYWYLQNLGQGPELLIRYENEEAVDDSQLPKDRFSAERLKGVDSTLKIQPAELGDSAVYLCASSDGRGSGANVLTFGAGSRLTVL.

This chain uses TRBV3-1 (or the pseudogene TRBV3-2) with TRBJ1-1; a weak D match, TRBD1 (6 bases). V was clipped by 2 bases and J by 4 bases, with 20 bases between them. Germline V CDR1 and CDR2: LGHDT, YNNKEL (reference sequence). The CDR3 extends over 17 amino acids. DNA for the CDR3: TGTGCCAGCAGCCAAACTGCTATGGGGGACAAGGGCACTGAAGCTTTCTTT. Translated, it gives CASSQTAMGDKGTEAFF.

This clone was observed once. The chain has TRBV6-5 and TRBJ1-2; 7 bases map to TRBD1. V lost 0 bases and J lost 4; bases outside the gene matches: 8. Per germline, CDR1 MNHEY and CDR2 SVGAGI. The CDR3 spans 16 residues. The CDR3 region is CASSYSSGTVIYGYTF. Here the CDR3 DNA reads TGTGCCAGCAGTTACTCGAGTGGGACAGTTATCTATGGCTACACCTTC.

This chain connects TRBV2 to TRBJ1-6, with D possibly matching TRBD1 (5 bases). Trimming removed 4 bases from V and 8 bases from J, with 12 bases in between. Per the germline V gene, CDR1 is SNHLY and CDR2 is FYNNEI. The CDR3 extends over 14 amino acids. For the CDR3, the DNA is TGTGCCAGCAGTGGCTGGGACCTTTATTCACCCCTCCACTTT. Translation: CASSGWDLYSPLHF.

This chain uses TRBV19 with TRBJ2-3, with TRBD2 identical over 13 bases. CDR1 is LNHDA and CDR2 is SQIVND in the germline V gene (reference sequence). V lost 6 bases to trimming and J lost 7 bases; unmatched junction nucleotides: 7. CDR3 length: 15 amino acids. The CDR3 DNA sequence: TGTGCCAGTAGCCCTACTAGCGGGGGGGCACATACGCAGTATTTT. Its translation is CASSPTSGGAHTQYF. Full variable domain (rest looked up from reference TRBV19 and TRBJ2-3): DGGITQSPKYLFRKEGQNVTLSCEQNLNHDAMYWYRQDPGQGLRLIYYSQIVNDFQKGDIAEGYSVSREKKESFPLTVTSAQKNPTAFYLCASSPTSGGAHTQYFGPGTRLTVL.

The rearrangement joins TRBV19 to TRBJ2-3; perhaps TRBD1 as D (5 bases). Germline V lookup: CDR1 LNHDA, CDR2 SQIVND (reference sequence). The CDR3 covers 15 residues. Trimming took off 3 bases at V and 3 bases at J, with 13 bases between the two ends. The CDR3 nucleotides are TGTGCCAGTAGTATGTCAGGGTTGGGGACAGATACGCAGTATTTT. Translating gives CASSMSGLGTDTQYF.

V and J are TRBV9 and TRBJ2-2; a weak D match, TRBD2 (5 bases). This CDR3 has 13 residues. Germline V gene data show CDR1 as SGDLS and CDR2 as YYNGEE. V was trimmed by 2 bases and J by 5 bases, leaving 7 bases between them. CDR3 sequence reads: CASSVWETGELFF. CDR3 DNA: TGTGCCAGCAGCGTCTGGGAGACCGGGGAGCTGTTTTTT.